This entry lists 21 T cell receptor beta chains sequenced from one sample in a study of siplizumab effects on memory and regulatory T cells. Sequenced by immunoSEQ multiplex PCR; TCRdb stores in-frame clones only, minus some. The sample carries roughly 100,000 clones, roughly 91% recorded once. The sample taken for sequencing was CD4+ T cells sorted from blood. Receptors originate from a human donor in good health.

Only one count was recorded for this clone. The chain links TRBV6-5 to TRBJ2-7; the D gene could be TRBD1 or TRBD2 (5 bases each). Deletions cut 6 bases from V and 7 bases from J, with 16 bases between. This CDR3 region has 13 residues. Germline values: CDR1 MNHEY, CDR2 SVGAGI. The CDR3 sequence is CASSDGARREQYF. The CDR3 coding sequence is TGTGCCAGCAGCGACGGGGCTCGCCGGGAGCAGTACTTC.

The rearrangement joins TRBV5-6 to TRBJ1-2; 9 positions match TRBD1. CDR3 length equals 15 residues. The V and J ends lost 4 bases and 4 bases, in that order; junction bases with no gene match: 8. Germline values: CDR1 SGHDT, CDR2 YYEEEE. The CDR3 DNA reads TGTGCCAGCAGCCCCGGGGGACAGGGTGGCTATGGCTACACCTTC. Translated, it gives CASSPGGQGGYGYTF.

The CDR3 here is CASSFQGSGGVKPQHF. The CDR3 nucleotides read TGTGCCAGCAGTTTTCAGGGCTCAGGTGGAGTGAAGCCCCAGCATTTT. This chain links TRBV27 with TRBJ1-5; D is possibly TRBD1 (5 bases). The CDR3 is 16 amino acids. Germline V gives CDR1 MNHEY, CDR2 SMNVEV (reference sequence). V shed 3 bases and J shed 8 bases, with 20 bases lying between them.

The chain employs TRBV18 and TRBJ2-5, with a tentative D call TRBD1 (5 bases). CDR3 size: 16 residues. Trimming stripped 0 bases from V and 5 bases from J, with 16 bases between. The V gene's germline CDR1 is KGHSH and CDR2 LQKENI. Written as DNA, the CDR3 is TGTGCCAGCTCACCACCGGGGCAGTTACCCGGGGAGACCCAGTACTTC. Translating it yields CASSPPGQLPGETQYF.

The CDR3 region has the DNA TGTGCCAGCAGGCGGGTAGTTAATGAAAAACTGTTTTTT. This gives the protein CASRRVVNEKLFF. The V and J genes are TRBV6-5 and TRBJ1-4; D gene uncertain. Germline V gives CDR1 MNHEY, CDR2 SVGAGI. V dropped 6 bases and J dropped 4 bases, with 9 bases sitting between them. The CDR3 runs 13 residues.

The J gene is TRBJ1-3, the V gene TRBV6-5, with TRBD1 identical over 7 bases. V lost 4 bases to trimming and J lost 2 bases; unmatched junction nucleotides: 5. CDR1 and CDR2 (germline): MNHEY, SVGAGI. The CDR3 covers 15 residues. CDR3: CASSSTGKTGNTIYF. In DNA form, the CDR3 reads TGTGCCAGCAGTTCGACAGGGAAGACTGGAAACACCATATATTTT.

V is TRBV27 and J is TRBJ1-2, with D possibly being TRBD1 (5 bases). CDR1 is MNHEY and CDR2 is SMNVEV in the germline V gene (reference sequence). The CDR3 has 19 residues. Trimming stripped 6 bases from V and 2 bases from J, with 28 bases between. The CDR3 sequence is CASSSHGAGRGVDNYGYTF. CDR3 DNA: TGTGCCAGCAGCTCCCACGGGGCAGGGCGCGGGGTCGACAACTATGGCTACACCTTC.

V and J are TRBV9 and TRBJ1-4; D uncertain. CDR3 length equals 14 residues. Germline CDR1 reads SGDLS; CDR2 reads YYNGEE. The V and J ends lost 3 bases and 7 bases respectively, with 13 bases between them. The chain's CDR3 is CASSETSLAEKLFF. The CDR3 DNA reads TGTGCCAGCAGCGAGACGTCACTAGCTGAAAAACTGTTTTTT. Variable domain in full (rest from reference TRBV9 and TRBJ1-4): DSGVTQTPKHLITATGQRVTLRCSPRSGDLSVYWYQQSLDQGLQFLIQYYNGEERAKGNILERFSAQQFPDLHSELNLSSLELGDSALYFCASSETSLAEKLFFGSGTQLSVL.

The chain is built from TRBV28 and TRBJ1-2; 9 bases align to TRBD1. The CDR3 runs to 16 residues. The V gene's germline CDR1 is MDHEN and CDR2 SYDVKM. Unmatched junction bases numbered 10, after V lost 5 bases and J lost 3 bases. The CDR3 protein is CASSRITGGVDYGYTF. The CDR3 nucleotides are TGTGCCAGCAGTCGTATAACAGGGGGCGTCGACTATGGCTACACCTTC.

The CDR3 nucleotides are TGTGCCAGCAGCTCCGGGGGGCAGGCTAACTATGGCTACACCTTC. It codes for CASSSGGQANYGYTF. The chain carries TRBV9 and TRBJ1-2; a weak D match, TRBD1 (6 bases). CDR1 and CDR2 (germline): SGDLS, YYNGEE. CDR3 length: 15 residues. V shed 4 bases and J shed 0 bases, with 13 bases lying between them.

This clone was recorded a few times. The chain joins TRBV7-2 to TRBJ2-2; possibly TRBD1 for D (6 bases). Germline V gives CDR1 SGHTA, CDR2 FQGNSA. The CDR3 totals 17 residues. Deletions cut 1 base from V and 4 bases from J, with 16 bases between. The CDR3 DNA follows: TGTGCCAGCAGCTTAGGGGGGCTTTGGGTCGGCACCGGGGAGCTGTTTTTT. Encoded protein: CASSLGGLWVGTGELFF.

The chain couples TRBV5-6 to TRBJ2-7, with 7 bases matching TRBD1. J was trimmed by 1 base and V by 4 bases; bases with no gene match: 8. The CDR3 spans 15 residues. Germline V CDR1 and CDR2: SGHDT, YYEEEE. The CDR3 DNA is TGTGCCAGCAGCCGGGGACAGCTCTTTTCCTACGAGCAGTACTTC. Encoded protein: CASSRGQLFSYEQYF.

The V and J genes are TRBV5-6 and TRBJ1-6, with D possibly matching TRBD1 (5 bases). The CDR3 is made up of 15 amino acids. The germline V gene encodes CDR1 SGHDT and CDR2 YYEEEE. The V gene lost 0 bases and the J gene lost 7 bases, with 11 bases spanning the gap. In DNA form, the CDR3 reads TGTGCCAGCAGCTTGGAGGCAGGGAACAATTCACCCCTCCACTTT. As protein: CASSLEAGNNSPLHF.

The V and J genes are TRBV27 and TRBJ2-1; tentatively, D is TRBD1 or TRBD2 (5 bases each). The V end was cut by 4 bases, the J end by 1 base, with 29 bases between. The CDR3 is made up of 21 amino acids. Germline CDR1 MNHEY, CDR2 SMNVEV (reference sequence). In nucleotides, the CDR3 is TGTGCCAGCAGTTCAAATCCCCCGAGTGTACCCGGGACCGAGTCCTACAATGAGCAGTTCTTC. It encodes CASSSNPPSVPGTESYNEQFF.

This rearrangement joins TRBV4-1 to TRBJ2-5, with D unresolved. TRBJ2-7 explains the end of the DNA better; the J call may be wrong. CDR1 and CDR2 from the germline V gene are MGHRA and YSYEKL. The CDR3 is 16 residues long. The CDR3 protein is CASSPSRGQSSYEQYF. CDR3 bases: TGCGCCAGCAGCCCCTCCCGTGGGCAGAGCTCCTACGAGCAGTACTTC.

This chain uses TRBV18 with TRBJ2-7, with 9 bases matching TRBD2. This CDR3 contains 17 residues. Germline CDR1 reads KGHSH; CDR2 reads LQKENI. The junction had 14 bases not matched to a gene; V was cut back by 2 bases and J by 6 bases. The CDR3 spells CASSPILAGLAMGEQYF. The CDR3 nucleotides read TGTGCCAGCTCACCAATTTTAGCGGGACTAGCAATGGGCGAGCAGTACTTC. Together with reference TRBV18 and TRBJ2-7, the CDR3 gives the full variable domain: NAGVMQNPRHLVRRRGQEARLRCSPMKGHSHVYWYRQLPEEGLKFMVYLQKENIIDESGMPKERFSAEFPKEGPSILRIQQVVRGDSAAYFCASSPILAGLAMGEQYFGPGTRLTVT.

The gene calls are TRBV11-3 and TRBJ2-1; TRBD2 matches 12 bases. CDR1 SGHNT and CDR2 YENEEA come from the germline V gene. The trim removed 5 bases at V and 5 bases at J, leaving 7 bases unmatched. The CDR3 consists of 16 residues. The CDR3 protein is CASSLRLAGVNNEQFF. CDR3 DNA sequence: TGTGCCAGCAGCCTGAGACTAGCGGGAGTTAACAATGAGCAGTTCTTC.

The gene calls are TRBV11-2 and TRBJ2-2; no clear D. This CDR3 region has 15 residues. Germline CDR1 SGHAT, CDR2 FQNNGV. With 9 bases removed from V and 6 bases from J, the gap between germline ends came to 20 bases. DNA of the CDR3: TGTGCCAGGATAAGGGCCAGAGCAGACGCCGGGGAGCTGTTTTTT. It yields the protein CARIRARADAGELFF. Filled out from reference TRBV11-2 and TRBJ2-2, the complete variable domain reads EAGVAQSPRYKIIEKRQSVAFWCNPISGHATLYWYQQILGQGPKLLIQFQNNGVVDDSQLPKDRFSAERLKGVDSTLKIQPAKLEDSAVYLCARIRARADAGELFFGEGSRLTVL.

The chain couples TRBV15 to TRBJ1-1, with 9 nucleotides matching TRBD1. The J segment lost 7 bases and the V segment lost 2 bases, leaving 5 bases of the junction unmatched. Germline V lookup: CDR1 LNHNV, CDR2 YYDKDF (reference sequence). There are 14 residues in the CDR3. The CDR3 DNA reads TGTGCCACCAGCAGACACAGGGGGCAGGGTGAAGCTTTCTTT. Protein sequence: CATSRHRGQGEAFF.

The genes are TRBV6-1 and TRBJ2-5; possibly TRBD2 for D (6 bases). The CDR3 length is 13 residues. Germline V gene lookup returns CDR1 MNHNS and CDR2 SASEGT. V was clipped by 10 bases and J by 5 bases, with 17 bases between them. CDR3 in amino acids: CATARDSVETQYF. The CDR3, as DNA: TGTGCCACCGCAAGGGACTCCGTGGAGACCCAGTACTTC.

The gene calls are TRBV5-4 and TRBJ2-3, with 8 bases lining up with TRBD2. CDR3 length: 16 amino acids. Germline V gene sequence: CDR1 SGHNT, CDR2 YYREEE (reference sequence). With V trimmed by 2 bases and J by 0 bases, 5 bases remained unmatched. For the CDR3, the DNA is TGTGCCAGCAGCTTTCCCGGGACTAGAAGCACAGATACGCAGTATTTT. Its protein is CASSFPGTRSTDTQYF.